These T cell receptor beta chains were read from a single sample in a study of identical twins. TCRdb called the 5' RACE reads again in MiXCR, with one record for every CDR3 protein. The sample holds 250,000 or so distinct CDR3 sequences, around 8.3% seen once. These sequences were also reported in another study, on yellow fever vaccine responses in identical twins.

Sequencing input: CD8+ T cells sorted from blood. The source of these receptors is a young woman in good health. Each CDR3 is given with its conserved first and last residue. D genes are given only for firm matches. A clone size is listed for some rows: how often the clone was seen (once, few, many), or a class if it is expanded.

J gene | clone size | V gene | D gene | CDR3 DNA | CDR3 protein
TRBJ2-3 | few | TRBV3-1 | TRBD2 | TGTGCCAGCAGCCATCATACCGGGACTAGCGGAGATACGCAGTATTTT | CASSHHTGTSGDTQYF
TRBJ2-2 | . | TRBV24-1 | . | TGTGCCACCAGTGATTTGAGAAGCAGCGCGAACACCGGGGAGCTGTTTTTT | CATSDLRSSANTGELFF
TRBJ1-1 | . | TRBV6-5 | . | TGTGCCAGCAGTTACTATAGAGGGCTCACTGAAGCTTTCTTT | CASSYYRGLTEAFF
TRBJ2-7 | many | TRBV29-1 | . | TGCAGCGTCGAAATTGGCAGTTCCTACGAGCAGTACTTC | CSVEIGSSYEQYF
TRBJ2-3 | . | TRBV7-6 | . | TGTGCCAGCAGCTTAGTTTCAGTAGGGGTGGAACGCGATACGCAGTATTTT | CASSLVSVGVERDTQYF
TRBJ2-3 | many | TRBV7-9 | TRBD1 | TGTGCCAGCAGCCACCCGGACAGGGGCCCGGATACGCAGTATTTT | CASSHPDRGPDTQYF
TRBJ2-5 | few | TRBV27 | TRBD1 | TGTGCCAGCAGACCGTTAAGGGACAGGGGAAGGGAGGGAGAGACCCAGTACTTC | CASRPLRDRGREGETQYF
TRBJ1-2 | many | TRBV29-1 | . | TGCAGCGTTGATTGGACGATCCCGAACTATGGCTACACCTTC | CSVDWTIPNYGYTF
TRBJ2-4 | . | TRBV25-1 | . | TGTGCCAGCAGGGAGGGTGACATTCAGTACTTC | CASREGDIQYF
TRBJ1-1 | . | TRBV9 | TRBD1 | TGTGCCAGCAGCGAGGGATCCACAGGGGGCACTGAAGCTTTCTTT | CASSEGSTGGTEAFF
TRBJ2-7 | many | TRBV29-1 | . | TGCAGCGCAGAGGAGGGGACACCCTACGAGCAGTACTTC | CSAEEGTPYEQYF
TRBJ1-4 | . | TRBV2 | . | TGTGCCAGCAGTGCTGGGTTTGGGGCCGATGAAAAACTGTTTTTT | CASSAGFGADEKLFF
TRBJ1-1 | . | TRBV5-1 | TRBD1 | TGCGCCAGCAGCATAAGACAGGGCCAGGACACTGAAGCTTTCTTT | CASSIRQGQDTEAFF
TRBJ1-1 | few | TRBV27 | TRBD1 | TGTGCCAGCAGCACGGGACAGTACCAAGTGTCGGCTTTCTTT | CASSTGQYQVSAFF
TRBJ2-3 | . | TRBV7-8 | TRBD1 | TGTGCCAGCAGCCCATGGACAGGGGCGGCAGATACGCAGTATTTT | CASSPWTGAADTQYF
TRBJ2-7 | . | TRBV20-1 | TRBD1 | TGCAGTGCATGGGACAGGACCTACGAGCAGTACTTC | CSAWDRTYEQYF
TRBJ2-3 | many | TRBV9 | . | TGTGCCAGCAGCGTATTGGGCACAGATACGCAGTATTTT | CASSVLGTDTQYF
TRBJ2-7 | few | TRBV5-4 | . | TGTGCCAGCAGCCCGGACTTTAACTCCTACGAGCAGTACTTC | CASSPDFNSYEQYF
TRBJ2-2 | . | TRBV29-1 | . | TGCAGCGTTGAAGATGTGGGCGGCTTTTCCACCGGGGAGCTGTTTTTT | CSVEDVGGFSTGELFF
TRBJ1-2 | . | TRBV9 | . | TGTGCCAGCAGCGTAGACCAGGGCTCTGGCTACACCTTC | CASSVDQGSGYTF